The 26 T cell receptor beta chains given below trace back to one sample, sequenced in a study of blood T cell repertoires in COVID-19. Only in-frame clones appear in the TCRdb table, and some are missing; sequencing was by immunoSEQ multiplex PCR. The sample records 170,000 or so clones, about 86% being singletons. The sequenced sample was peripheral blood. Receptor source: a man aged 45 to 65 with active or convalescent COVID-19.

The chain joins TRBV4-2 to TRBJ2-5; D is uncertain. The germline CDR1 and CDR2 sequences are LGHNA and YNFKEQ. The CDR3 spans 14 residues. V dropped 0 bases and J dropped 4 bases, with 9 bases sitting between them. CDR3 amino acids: CASSQDRSVETQYF. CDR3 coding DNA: TGTGCCAGCAGCCAAGATAGAAGTGTAGAGACCCAGTACTTC.

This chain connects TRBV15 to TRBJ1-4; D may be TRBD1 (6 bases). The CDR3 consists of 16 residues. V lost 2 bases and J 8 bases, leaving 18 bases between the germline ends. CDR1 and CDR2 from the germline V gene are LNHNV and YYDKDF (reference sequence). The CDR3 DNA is TGTGCCACCAGCAGACTTGGGGGCAGGGTTGAAGAAAAACTGTTTTTT. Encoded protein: CATSRLGGRVEEKLFF.

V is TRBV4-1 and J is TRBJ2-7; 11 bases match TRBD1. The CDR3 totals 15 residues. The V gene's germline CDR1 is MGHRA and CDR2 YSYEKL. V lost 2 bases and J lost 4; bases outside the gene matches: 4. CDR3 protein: CASSQLGTGGYEQYF. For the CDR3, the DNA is TGCGCCAGCAGCCAACTTGGGACAGGGGGTTACGAGCAGTACTTC.

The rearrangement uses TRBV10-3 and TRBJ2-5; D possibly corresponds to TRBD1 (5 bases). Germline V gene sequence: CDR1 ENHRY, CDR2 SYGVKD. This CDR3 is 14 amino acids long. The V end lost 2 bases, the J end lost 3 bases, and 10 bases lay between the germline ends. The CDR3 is CAISEGHGKETQYF. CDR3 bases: TGTGCCATCAGTGAGGGACACGGAAAAGAGACCCAGTACTTC.

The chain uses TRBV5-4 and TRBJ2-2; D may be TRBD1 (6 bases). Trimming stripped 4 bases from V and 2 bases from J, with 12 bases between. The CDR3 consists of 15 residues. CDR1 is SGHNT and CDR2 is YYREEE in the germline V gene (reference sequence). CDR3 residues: CASSHGTFNTGELFF. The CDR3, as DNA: TGTGCCAGCAGCCACGGGACATTTAACACCGGGGAGCTGTTTTTT.

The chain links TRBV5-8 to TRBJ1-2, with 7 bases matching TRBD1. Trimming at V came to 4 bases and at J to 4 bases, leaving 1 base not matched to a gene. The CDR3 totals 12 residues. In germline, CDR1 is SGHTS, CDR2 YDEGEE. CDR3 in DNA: TGTGCCAGCAGCGGGACAGTCTATGGCTACACCTTC. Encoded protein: CASSGTVYGYTF.

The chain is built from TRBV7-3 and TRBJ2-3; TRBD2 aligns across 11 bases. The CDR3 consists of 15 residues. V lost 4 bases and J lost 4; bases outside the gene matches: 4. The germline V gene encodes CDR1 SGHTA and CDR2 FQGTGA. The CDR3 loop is CASSSLAGVADTQYF. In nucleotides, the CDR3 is TGTGCCAGCAGCTCACTAGCGGGAGTGGCAGATACGCAGTATTTT.

The DNA of the CDR3 is TGTGCCAGCAGTTTATGGGCTAGCGGGGCTAATGAGCAGTTCTTC. As protein: CASSLWASGANEQFF. The J gene is TRBJ2-1, the V gene TRBV28, with 9 nucleotides matching TRBD2. Trimming took 0 bases from V and 7 from J; bases not matched to a gene: 4. CDR1 is MDHEN, CDR2 SYDVKM, per germline. This CDR3 spans 15 amino acids.

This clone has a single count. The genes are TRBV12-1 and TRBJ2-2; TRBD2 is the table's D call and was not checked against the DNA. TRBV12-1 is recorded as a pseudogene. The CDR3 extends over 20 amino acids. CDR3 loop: CASSFLPGGRSTANTGELFF. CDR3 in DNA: TGTGCCAGCAGTTTCCTCCCTGGCGGGAGGTCCACCGCGAACACCGGGGAGCTGTTTTTT.

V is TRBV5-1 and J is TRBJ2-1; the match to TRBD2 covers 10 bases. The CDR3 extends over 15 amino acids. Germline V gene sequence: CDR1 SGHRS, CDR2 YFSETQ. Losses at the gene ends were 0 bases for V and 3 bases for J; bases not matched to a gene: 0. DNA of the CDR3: TGCGCCAGCAGCTTGGGGACTAGCGGCTACAATGAGCAGTTCTTC. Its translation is CASSLGTSGYNEQFF.

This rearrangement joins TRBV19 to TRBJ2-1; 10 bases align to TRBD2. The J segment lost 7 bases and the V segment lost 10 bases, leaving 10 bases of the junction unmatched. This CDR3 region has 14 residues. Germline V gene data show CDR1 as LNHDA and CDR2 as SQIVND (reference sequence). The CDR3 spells CATLPSGGPNEQFF. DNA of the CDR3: TGTGCCACACTTCCTAGCGGGGGTCCGAATGAGCAGTTCTTC.

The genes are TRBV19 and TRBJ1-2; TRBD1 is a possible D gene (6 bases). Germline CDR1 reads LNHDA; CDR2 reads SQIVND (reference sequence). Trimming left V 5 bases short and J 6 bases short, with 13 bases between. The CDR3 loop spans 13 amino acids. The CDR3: CASSSGARHGYTF. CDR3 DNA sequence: TGTGCCAGTAGTTCAGGGGCGAGACATGGCTACACCTTC.

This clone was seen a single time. This CDR3 reads CASSKPGQENYGYTF. The CDR3 DNA follows: TGTGCCAGCAGCAAACCGGGACAGGAGAACTATGGCTACACCTTC. This chain joins TRBV3-1 (or the pseudogene TRBV3-2) and TRBJ1-2, with TRBD1 matching 8 bases. CDR3 length: 15 amino acids. From germline, CDR1 is LGHDT and CDR2 YNNKEL (reference sequence). V gave up 5 bases and J gave up 2 bases; unmatched junction bases: 7.

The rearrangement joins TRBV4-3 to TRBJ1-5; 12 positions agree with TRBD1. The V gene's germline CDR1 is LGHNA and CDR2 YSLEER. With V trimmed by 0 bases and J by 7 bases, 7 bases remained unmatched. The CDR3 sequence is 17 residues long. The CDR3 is CASSQERDRGLSQPQHF. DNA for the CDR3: TGCGCCAGCAGCCAAGAGAGGGACAGGGGGCTAAGCCAGCCCCAGCATTTT.

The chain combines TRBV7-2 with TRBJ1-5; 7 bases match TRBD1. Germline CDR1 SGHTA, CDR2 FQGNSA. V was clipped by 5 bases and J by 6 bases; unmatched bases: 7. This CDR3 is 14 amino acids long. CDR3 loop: CASSAYRGVQPQHF. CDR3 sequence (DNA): TGTGCCAGCAGCGCTTACAGGGGTGTTCAGCCCCAGCATTTT.

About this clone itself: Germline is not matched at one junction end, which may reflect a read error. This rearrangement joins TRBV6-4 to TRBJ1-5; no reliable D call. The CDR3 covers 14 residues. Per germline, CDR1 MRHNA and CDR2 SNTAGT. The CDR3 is CASTDSRPLVPQHF. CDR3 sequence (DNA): TGTGCCAGCACTGACTCCAGGCCCCTCGTGCCCCAGCATTTT.

CDR3 bases: TGTGCCAGCAGCTTAGCGTCAGCGGGGGGGCCTGAGCAGTACTTC. As protein: CASSLASAGGPEQYF. The chain carries TRBV7-2 and TRBJ2-7; 10 nucleotides agree with TRBD2. The CDR3 length is 15 residues. Trimming removed 0 bases from V and 7 bases from J; junction bases left unmatched: 6. The germline CDR1 and CDR2 sequences are SGHTA and FQGNSA.

CDR3 in DNA: TGTGCCAGCAGCGAGCGGGACAGGACCTACGAAATCTATGGCTACACCTTC. This encodes CASSERDRTYEIYGYTF. The chain employs TRBV5-6 and TRBJ1-2; 8 positions agree with TRBD1. From germline, CDR1 is SGHDT and CDR2 YYEEEE. Trimming removed 4 bases from V and 4 bases from J; junction bases left unmatched: 15. The length of the CDR3 is 17 residues.

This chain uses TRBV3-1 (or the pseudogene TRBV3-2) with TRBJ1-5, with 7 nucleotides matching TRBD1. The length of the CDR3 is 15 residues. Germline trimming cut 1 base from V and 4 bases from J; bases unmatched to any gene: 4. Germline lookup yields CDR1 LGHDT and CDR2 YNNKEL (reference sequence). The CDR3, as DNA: TGTGCCAGCAGCCAAGGACAGGGAGGAAATCAGCCCCAGCATTTT. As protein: CASSQGQGGNQPQHF.

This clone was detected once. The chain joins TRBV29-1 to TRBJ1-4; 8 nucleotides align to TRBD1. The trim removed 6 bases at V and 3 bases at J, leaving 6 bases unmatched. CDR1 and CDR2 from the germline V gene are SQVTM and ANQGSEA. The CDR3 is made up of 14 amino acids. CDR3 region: CSVRDRGSNEKLFF. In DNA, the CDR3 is TGCAGCGTCCGCGACAGGGGATCTAATGAAAAACTGTTTTTT.

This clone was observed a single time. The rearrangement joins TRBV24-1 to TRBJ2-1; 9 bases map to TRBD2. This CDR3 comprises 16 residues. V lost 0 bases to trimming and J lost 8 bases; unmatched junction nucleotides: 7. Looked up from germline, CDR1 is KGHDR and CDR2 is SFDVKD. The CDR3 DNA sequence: TGTGCCACCAGTGATTTGCTTAGTAGCGGGAGCGATGAGCAGTTCTTC. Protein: CATSDLLSSGSDEQFF.

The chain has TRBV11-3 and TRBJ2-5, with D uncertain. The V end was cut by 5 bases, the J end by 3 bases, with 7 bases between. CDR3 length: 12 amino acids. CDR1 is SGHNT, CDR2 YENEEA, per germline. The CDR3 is CASSLQEETQYF. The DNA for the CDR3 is TGTGCCAGCAGCCTTCAGGAAGAGACCCAGTACTTC.

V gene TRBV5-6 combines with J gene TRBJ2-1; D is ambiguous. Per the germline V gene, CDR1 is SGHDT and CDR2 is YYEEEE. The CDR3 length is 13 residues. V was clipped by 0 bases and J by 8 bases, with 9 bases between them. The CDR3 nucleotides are TGTGCCAGCAGCTTGGCCGCGATCTATGAGCAGTTCTTC. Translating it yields CASSLAAIYEQFF.

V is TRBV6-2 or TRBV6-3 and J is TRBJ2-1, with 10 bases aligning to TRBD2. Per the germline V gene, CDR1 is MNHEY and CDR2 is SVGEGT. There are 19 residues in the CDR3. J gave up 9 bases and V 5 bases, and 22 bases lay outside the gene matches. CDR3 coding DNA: TGTGCCAGCAGTCCATCTAACTTCCGACTAGCGGGTCCGGACGGTGAGCAGTTCTTC. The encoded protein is CASSPSNFRLAGPDGEQFF.

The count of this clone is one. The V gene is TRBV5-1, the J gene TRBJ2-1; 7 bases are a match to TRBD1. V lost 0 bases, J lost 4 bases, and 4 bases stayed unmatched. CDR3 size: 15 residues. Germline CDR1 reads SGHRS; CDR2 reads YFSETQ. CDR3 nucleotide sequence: TGCGCCAGCAGCTTGGCGGGGACAGATTACAATGAGCAGTTCTTC. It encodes CASSLAGTDYNEQFF.

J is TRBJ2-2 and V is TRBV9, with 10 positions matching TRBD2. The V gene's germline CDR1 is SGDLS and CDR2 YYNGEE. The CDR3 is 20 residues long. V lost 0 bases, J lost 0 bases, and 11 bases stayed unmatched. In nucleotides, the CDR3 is TGTGCCAGCAGCGTAGGGGTTAGCGGGGGGCCATACCCGAACACCGGGGAGCTGTTTTTT. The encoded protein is CASSVGVSGGPYPNTGELFF.